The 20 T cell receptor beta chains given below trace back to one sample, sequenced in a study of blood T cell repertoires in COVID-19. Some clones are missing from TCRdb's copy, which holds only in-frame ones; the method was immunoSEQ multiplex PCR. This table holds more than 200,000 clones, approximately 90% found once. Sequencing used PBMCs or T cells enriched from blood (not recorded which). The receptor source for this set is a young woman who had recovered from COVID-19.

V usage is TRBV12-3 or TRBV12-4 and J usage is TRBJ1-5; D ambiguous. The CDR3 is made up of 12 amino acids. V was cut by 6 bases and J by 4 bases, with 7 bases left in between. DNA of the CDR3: TGTGCCAGCAGCCCCAGTAATCAGCCCCAGCATTTT. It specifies CASSPSNQPQHF.

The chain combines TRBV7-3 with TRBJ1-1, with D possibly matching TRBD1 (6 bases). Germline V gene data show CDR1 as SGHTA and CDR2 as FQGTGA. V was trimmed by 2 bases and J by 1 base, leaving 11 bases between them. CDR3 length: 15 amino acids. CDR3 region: CASSLSGVQNTEAFF. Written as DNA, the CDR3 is TGTGCCAGCAGCTTATCAGGGGTACAGAACACTGAAGCTTTCTTT.

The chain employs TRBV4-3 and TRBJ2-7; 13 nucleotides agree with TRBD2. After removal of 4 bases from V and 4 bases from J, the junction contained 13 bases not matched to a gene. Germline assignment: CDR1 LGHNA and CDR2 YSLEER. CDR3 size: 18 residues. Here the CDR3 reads CASSPTTSGRTTPYEQYF. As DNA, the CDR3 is TGCGCCAGCAGCCCAACGACTAGCGGGAGGACCACCCCTTACGAGCAGTACTTC.

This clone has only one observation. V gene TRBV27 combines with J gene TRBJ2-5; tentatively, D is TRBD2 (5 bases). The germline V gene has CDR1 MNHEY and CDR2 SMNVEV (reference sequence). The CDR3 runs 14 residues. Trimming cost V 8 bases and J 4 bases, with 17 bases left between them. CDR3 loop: CASRKLEGRETQYF. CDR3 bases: TGTGCCAGCCGTAAGCTAGAGGGCAGAGAGACCCAGTACTTC.

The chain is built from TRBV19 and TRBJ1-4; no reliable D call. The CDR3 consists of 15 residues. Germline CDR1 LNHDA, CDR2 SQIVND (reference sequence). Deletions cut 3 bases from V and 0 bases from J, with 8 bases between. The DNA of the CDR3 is TGTGCCAGTAGTATGATAGATGCAACTAATGAAAAACTGTTTTTT. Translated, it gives CASSMIDATNEKLFF.

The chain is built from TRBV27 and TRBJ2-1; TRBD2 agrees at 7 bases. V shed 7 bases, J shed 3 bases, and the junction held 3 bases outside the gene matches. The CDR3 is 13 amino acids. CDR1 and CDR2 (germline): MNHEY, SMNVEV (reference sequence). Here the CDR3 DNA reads TGTGCCAGCAAACTAGCGTACTACAATGAGCAGTTCTTC. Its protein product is CASKLAYYNEQFF.

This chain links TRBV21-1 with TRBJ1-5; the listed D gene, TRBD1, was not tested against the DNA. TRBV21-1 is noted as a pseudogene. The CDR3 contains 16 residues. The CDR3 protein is CASSSLGQGKSQPQHF. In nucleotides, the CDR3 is TGTGCCAGCAGCAGCTTGGGACAGGGAAAGTCTCAGCCCCAGCATTTT.

CDR3 sequence reads: CASSGDSAYGYTF. The CDR3 nucleotides read TGCGCCAGCAGCGGGGACAGCGCCTATGGCTACACCTTC. V usage is TRBV5-1 and J usage is TRBJ1-2; the match to TRBD1 covers 7 bases. V dropped 4 bases and J dropped 4; count of bases not matched to a gene: 4. This CDR3 comprises 13 residues. The germline gives CDR1 SGHRS, CDR2 YFSETQ.

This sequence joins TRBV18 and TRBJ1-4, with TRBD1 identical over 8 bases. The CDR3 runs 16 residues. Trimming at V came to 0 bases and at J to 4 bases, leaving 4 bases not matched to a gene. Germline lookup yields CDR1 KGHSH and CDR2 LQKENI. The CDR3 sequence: CASSPPRQGINEKLFF. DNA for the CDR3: TGTGCCAGCTCACCACCCAGACAGGGGATTAATGAAAAACTGTTTTTT.

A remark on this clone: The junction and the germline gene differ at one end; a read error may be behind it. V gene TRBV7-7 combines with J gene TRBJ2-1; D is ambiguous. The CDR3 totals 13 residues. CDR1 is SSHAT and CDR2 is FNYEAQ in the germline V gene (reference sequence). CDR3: CASSLRVGNEQFF. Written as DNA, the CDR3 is TGTGCTAGCAGCCTACGGGTGGGCAATGAGCAGTTCTTC.

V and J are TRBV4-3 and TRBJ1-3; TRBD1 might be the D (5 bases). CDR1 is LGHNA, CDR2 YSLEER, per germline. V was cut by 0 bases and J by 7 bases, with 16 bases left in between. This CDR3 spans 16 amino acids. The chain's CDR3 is CASSQELHRSVNTIYF. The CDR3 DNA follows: TGCGCCAGCAGCCAAGAGTTACACAGGAGCGTGAACACCATATATTTT.

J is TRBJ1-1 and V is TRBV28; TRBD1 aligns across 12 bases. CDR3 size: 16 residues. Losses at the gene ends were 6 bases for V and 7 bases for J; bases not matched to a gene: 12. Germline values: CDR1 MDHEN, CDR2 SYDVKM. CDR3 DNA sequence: TGTGCCAGCAGCCCAGTGGGGACAGGGGGCAGAAATGAAGCTTTCTTT. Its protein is CASSPVGTGGRNEAFF.

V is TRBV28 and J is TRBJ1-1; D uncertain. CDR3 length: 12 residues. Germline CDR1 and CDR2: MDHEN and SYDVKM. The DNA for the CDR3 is TGTTCCATCGGGGTGAAGAACACTGAAGCTTTCTTT. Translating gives CSIGVKNTEAFF.

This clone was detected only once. The DNA for the CDR3 is TGTGCCAGCAGCCCCGACAGAAACACCGGGGAGCTGTTTTTT. This encodes CASSPDRNTGELFF. This chain connects TRBV6-5 to TRBJ2-2; D is possibly TRBD1 (5 bases). There are 14 residues in the CDR3. The germline V and J ends were trimmed by 6 bases and 2 bases, with 10 bases remaining between them. Germline V lookup: CDR1 MNHEY, CDR2 SVGAGI.

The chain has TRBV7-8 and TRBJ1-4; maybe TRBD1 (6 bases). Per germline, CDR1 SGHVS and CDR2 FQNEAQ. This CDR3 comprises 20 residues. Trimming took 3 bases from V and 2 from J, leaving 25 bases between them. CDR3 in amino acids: CASSFLLAALTGWTNEKLFF. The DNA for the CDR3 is TGTGCCAGCAGCTTCCTCTTGGCCGCACTAACAGGGTGGACTAATGAAAAACTGTTTTTT.

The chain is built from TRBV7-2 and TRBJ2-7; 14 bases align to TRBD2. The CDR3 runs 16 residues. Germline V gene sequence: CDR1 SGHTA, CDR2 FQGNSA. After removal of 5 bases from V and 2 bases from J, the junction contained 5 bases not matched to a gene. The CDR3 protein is CASSPATSGGAYEQYF. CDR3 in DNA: TGTGCCAGCAGCCCCGCGACTAGCGGGGGGGCCTACGAGCAGTACTTC.

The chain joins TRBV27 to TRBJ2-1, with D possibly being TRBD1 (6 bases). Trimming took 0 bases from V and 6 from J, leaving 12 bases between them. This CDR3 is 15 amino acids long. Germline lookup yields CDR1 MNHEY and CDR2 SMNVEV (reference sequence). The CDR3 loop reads CASSLSSTGSNEQFF. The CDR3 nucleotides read TGTGCCAGCAGTTTATCGTCCACAGGGTCCAATGAGCAGTTCTTC.

This chain's CDR3 is CASRTGTNYGYTF. The CDR3 DNA reads TGTGCCAGCAGGACAGGCACGAACTATGGCTACACCTTC. This chain links TRBV27 with TRBJ1-2; a weak D match, TRBD1 (6 bases). The V end was cut by 6 bases, the J end by 2 bases, with 10 bases between. Germline V lookup: CDR1 MNHEY, CDR2 SMNVEV (reference sequence). The CDR3 consists of 13 residues.

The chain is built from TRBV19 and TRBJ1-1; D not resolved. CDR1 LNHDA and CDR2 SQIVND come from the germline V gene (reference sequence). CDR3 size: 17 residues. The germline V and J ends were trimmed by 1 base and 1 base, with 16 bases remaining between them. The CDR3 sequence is CASSIGLQILGNTEAFF. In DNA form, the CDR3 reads TGTGCCAGTAGTATAGGACTCCAGATCCTCGGGAACACTGAAGCTTTCTTT. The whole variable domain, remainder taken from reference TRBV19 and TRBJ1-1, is DGGITQSPKYLFRKEGQNVTLSCEQNLNHDAMYWYRQDPGQGLRLIYYSQIVNDFQKGDIAEGYSVSREKKESFPLTVTSAQKNPTAFYLCASSIGLQILGNTEAFFGQGTRLTVV.

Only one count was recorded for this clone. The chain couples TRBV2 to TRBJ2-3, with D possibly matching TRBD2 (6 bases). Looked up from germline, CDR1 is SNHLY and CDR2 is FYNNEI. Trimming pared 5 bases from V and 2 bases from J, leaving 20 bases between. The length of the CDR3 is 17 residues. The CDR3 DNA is TGTGCCAGCAGTTTCTCGGGGGAGCAAACAAACACAGATACGCAGTATTTT. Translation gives CASSFSGEQTNTDTQYF.